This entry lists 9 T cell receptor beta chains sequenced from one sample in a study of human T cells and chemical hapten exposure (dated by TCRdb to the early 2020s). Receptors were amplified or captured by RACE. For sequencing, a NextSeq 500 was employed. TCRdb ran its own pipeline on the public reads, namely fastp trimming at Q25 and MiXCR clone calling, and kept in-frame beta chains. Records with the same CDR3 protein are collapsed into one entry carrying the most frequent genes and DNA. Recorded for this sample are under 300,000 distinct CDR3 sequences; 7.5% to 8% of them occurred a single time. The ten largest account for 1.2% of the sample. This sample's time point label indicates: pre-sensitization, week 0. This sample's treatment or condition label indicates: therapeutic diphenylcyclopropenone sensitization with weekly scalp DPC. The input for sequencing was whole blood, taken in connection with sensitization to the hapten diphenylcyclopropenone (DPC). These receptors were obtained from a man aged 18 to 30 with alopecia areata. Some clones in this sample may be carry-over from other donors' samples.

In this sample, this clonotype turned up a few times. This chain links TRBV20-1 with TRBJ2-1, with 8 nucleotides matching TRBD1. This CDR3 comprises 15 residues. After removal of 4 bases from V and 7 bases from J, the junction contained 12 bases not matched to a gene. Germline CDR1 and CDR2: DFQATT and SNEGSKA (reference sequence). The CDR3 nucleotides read TGCAGTGCTAAACAGGACAGGGTATTTATGAATGAGCAGTTCTTC. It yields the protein CSAKQDRVFMNEQFF.

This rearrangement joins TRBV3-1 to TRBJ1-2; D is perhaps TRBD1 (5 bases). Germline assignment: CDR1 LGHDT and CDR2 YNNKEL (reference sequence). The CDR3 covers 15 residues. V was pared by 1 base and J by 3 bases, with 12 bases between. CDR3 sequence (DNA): TGTGCCAGCAGCCAAGCGGCCAGGGAACACTATGGCTACACCTTC. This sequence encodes CASSQAAREHYGYTF. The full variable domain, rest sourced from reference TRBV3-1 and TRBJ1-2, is DTAVSQTPKYLVTQMGNDKSIKCEQNLGHDTMYWYKQDSKKFLKIMFSYNNKELIINETVPNRFSPKSPDKAHLNLHINSLELGDSAVYFCASSQAAREHYGYTFGSGTRLTVV.

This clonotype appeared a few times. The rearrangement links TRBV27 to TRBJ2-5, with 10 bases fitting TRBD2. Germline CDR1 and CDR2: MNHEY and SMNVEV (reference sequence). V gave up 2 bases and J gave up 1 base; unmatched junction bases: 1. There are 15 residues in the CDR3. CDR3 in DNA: TGTGCCAGCAGTTTAGCTAGCGGGGGCCAAGAGACCCAGTACTTC. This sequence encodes CASSLASGGQETQYF.

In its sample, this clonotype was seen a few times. The CDR3 DNA sequence: TGCGCCAGCAGCAAGGACAGCAACACTGAAGCTTTCTTT. Translation: CASSKDSNTEAFF. The gene calls are TRBV5-1 and TRBJ1-1, with a possible D match to TRBD1 (6 bases). Trimming removed 4 bases from V and 2 bases from J, with 9 bases in between. The CDR3 covers 13 residues. CDR1 and CDR2 from the germline V gene are SGHRS and YFSETQ. The variable domain in full, completed from reference TRBV5-1 and TRBJ1-1, reads KAGVTQTPRYLIKTRGQQVTLSCSPISGHRSVSWYQQTPGQGLQFLFEYFSETQRNKGNFPGRFSGRQFSNSRSEMNVSTLELGDSALYLCASSKDSNTEAFFGQGTRLTVV.

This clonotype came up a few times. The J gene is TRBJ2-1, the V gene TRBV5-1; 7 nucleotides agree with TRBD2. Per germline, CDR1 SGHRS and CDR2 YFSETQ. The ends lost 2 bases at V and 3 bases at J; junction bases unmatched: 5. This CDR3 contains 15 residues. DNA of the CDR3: TGCGCCAGCAGCTTTGGTTCTAGCGGCTACAATGAGCAGTTCTTC. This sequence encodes CASSFGSSGYNEQFF.

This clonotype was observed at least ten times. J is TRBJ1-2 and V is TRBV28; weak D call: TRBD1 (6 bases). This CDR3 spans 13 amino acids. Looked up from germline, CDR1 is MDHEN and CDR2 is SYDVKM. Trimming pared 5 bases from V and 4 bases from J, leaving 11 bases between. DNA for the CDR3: TGTGCCAGCAGTCCCGACAGGAGCTATGGCTACACCTTC. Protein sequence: CASSPDRSYGYTF.

The CDR3 loop reads CASSQEFGGSHEKLFF. For the CDR3, the DNA is TGTGCCAGCAGCCAAGAATTCGGGGGATCACATGAAAAACTGTTTTTT. The V gene is TRBV3-1, the J gene TRBJ1-4; tentative D call: TRBD1 (5 bases). CDR3 length: 16 residues. V dropped 0 bases and J dropped 6 bases, with 14 bases sitting between them. Germline CDR1 is LGHDT and CDR2 is YNNKEL (reference sequence).

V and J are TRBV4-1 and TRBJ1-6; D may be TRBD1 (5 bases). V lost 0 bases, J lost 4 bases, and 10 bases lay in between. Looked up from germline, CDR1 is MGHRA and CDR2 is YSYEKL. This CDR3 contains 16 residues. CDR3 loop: CASSQEQAAYNSPLHF. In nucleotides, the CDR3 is TGCGCCAGCAGCCAAGAACAGGCGGCTTATAATTCACCCCTCCACTTT.

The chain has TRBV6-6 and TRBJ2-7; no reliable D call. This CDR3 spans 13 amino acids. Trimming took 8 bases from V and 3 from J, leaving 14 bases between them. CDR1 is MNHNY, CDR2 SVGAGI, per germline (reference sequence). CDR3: CASRRTTLYEQYV. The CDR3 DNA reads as TGTGCCAGCCGGCGTACTACTCTCTACGAGCAGTACGTC.